The 5 T cell receptor beta chains presented below share a single source sample, sequenced in a study of blood T cells in healthy people across ages. It was with a sample-barcoded 5' primer and a J-beta primer mix that a second PCR of about 6 to 12 cycles was run. MiXCR, run by TCRdb on the 5' RACE reads, gives a single entry per CDR3 protein. In the table there are roughly 2 million distinct CDR3 sequences, 49% of which are singletons. Sequenced input: blood. These receptors were obtained from a woman in her forties in good health.

V is TRBV18 and J is TRBJ2-1; D gene unclear. With the DNA end fitting TRBJ2-7 better, the J assignment may be wrong. CDR1 and CDR2 (germline): KGHSH, LQKENI. The CDR3 runs to 14 residues. CDR3 sequence: CASSPDAFHNEQYF. Written as DNA, the CDR3 is TGTGCCAGCTCACCCGACGCTTTCCACAATGAGCAGTACTTC.

In this sample, this clonotype turned up a few times. CDR3 region: CASSQGQASGLGETQYF. Here the CDR3 DNA reads TGTGCCAGCAGCCAAGGTCAGGCGAGCGGGTTAGGGGAGACCCAGTACTTC. The chain has TRBV4-2 and TRBJ2-5; D might be TRBD2 (6 bases). The CDR3 totals 17 residues. Germline CDR1 LGHNA, CDR2 YNFKEQ. Trimming shortened V by 1 base and J by 5 bases, and 20 bases separated the two germline ends.

The V and J genes are TRBV27 and TRBJ2-1, with 8 bases aligning to TRBD2. This CDR3 comprises 17 residues. The germline gives CDR1 MNHEY, CDR2 SMNVEV (reference sequence). V shed 3 bases and J 4 bases; nucleotides not matched to a gene: 11. The CDR3 DNA reads as TGTGCCAGCAGTTTCAGGCCGGGACTAGGGGGATACAATGAGCAGTTCTTC. Encoded protein: CASSFRPGLGGYNEQFF.

Here the CDR3 reads CATSDSFEQFF. CDR3 nucleotides: TGTGCCACCAGTGATAGTTTTGAGCAGTTCTTC. The chain joins TRBV24-1 to TRBJ2-1; D ambiguous. The CDR3 consists of 11 residues. Germline-derived CDR1 and CDR2 are KGHDR and SFDVKD. Trimming pared 3 bases from V and 9 bases from J, leaving 5 bases between.

This clonotype appeared many times. The V and J genes are TRBV5-1 and TRBJ2-3, with a tentative D call TRBD2 (5 bases). Deletions cut 3 bases from V and 2 bases from J, with 19 bases between. The CDR3 has 17 amino acids. CDR1 is SGHRS, CDR2 YFSETQ, per germline. CDR3 residues: CASSSRKLTGNTDTQYF. The CDR3 nucleotides are TGCGCCAGCAGCTCCCGGAAGCTCACGGGGAACACAGATACGCAGTATTTT.